The rows below give T cell receptor beta chains drawn from one sample of a study of cytomegalovirus exposure and HLA in healthy donors. Clones were read by immunoSEQ multiplex PCR, and TCRdb kept only the in-frame ones, dropping some. The sample shows about 190,000 clones, roughly 68% of them seen only once. Sample: PBMCs. The origin of the receptors is a woman in her twenties or thirties in good health and CMV-seronegative. The conserved cysteine and the conserved F or W are not part of the CDR3 here.

v_gene	len	j_gene	CDR3aa
TRBV4-3	15	TRBJ2-7	ASSQDRGGLSSYEQY
TRBV11-3	14	TRBJ2-3	ASSPGTSRSRNTQY
TRBV7-9	15	TRBJ2-5	ASSPRGSSGRQETQY
TRBV9	14	TRBJ2-1	ASSVSLASSYNEQF
TRBV5-1	13	TRBJ2-2	ASSPDTVSPGELF
TRBV7-8	14	TRBJ2-1	ASSLVRLVGLNEQF
TRBV9	13	TRBJ2-1	ASSVLSGGAGEQF
TRBV4-1	13	TRBJ1-5	ASSQDAGVEQPQH
TRBV30	9	TRBJ1-2	AWGQGYGYT
TRBV10-3	12	TRBJ2-7	AISEDTGSYEQY
TRBV7-9	12	TRBJ1-2	ASSLPGTAYGYT
TRBV5-4	15	TRBJ2-4	ASSRDRGLDPKNIQY
TRBV4-1	14	TRBJ2-7	ASSQSGGASDYEQY
TRBV6-5	12	TRBJ1-1	ASGWGTGNTEAF
TRBV5-1	14	TRBJ2-1	ASSLVALAVYNEQF
TRBV2	12	TRBJ1-2	ASSVRGKGYGYT
TRBV19	13	TRBJ1-2	ASSIGQGFDYGYT
TRBV27	10	TRBJ2-7	LSRSIGYEQY
TRBV2	11	TRBJ1-1	ASRTDSRVKAF
TRBV18	11	TRBJ1-2	ASSETGLGGYT
TRBV4-2	13	TRBJ2-1	ASSHSTSGYNEQF
TRBV10-1	9	TRBJ1-4	ANSLNEKLF
TRBV23-1	12	TRBJ1-5	AVPASGGDQPQH
TRBV6-1	12	TRBJ2-3	ATEQGTGTDTQY
TRBV27	13	TRBJ2-7	ASSLRDRGSHEQY
TRBV7-6	11	TRBJ2-7	ASSSHRGGEQY
TRBV19	11	TRBJ1-1	ASSPPGNTEAF
TRBV7-9	13	TRBJ1-5	ASSLSGSGNQPQH
TRBV18	13	TRBJ1-1	ASSRSTAMNTEAF
TRBV5-6	11	TRBJ1-5	ASSTGPNGAQH
TRBV28	13	TRBJ1-5	ASSSPQGRDQPQH
TRBV11-2	12	TRBJ1-1	ASSFHDRGTEAF
TRBV18	11	TRBJ2-1	ASSGAPGNEQF
TRBV6-1	13	-	ASTSGGGPSYEQY
TRBV6-5	11	TRBJ2-7	ASRAGVGREQY
TRBV2	13	TRBJ1-5	ASSVSGISNQPQH
TRBV5-4	12	TRBJ2-2	ASSLTENTGELF
TRBV5-6	12	TRBJ1-1	ASSPDRGLTEAF
TRBV29-1	12	TRBJ2-1	SVLAGADYNEQF
TRBV10-3	12	TRBJ2-2	AISVAGDTGELF
TRBV28	9	TRBJ2-5	ASSVQGRGH
TRBV10-3	14	TRBJ2-2	AISAGLAENTGELF
TRBV27	14	TRBJ2-5	ASSLSIAGGLETQY
TRBV9	14	TRBJ1-2	ASSEAGTGDDYGYT
TRBV23-1	12	TRBJ2-1	ASIRDCPYNEQF
TRBV5-1	14	TRBJ2-7	ASSLAPPGQSYEQY